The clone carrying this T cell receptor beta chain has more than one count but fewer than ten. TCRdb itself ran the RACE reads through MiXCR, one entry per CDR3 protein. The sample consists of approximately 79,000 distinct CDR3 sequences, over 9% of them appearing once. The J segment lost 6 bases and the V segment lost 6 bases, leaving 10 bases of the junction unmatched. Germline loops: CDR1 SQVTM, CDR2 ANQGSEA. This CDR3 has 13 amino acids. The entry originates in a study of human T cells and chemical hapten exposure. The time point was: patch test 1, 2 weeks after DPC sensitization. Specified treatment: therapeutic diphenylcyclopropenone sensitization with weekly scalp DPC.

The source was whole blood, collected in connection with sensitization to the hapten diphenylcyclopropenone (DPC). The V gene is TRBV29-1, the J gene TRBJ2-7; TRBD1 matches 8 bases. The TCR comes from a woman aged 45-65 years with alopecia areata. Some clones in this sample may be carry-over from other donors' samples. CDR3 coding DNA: TGCAGCGTCACAACAGGGGGTGAGACCGAGCAGTACTTC. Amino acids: CSVTTGGETEQYF.